Shown below are 7 T cell receptor beta chains from a single sample sequenced in a study of CD8 T cells in ankylosing spondylitis. General study results and limits: Seemingly characteristic of ankylosing spondylitis blood was a TCR beta motif consisting of several highly homologous variants.

No antigen has been identified for these receptors. TCRdb passed the 5' RACE reads through MiXCR, listing each CDR3 protein once. The sample lists fewer than 650,000 distinct CDR3 sequences, about 13% occurring once. Sequenced input: blood, either unsorted or a sorted T cell fraction (not recorded which). All receptors derive from a male donor with ankylosing spondylitis.

The chain has TRBV30 and TRBJ2-3; a possible D gene is TRBD1 (5 bases). Trimming removed 3 bases at V and 6 bases at J, with 16 bases between. Per germline, CDR1 GTSNPN and CDR2 SVGIG (reference sequence). The CDR3 runs to 14 residues. The CDR3 loop reads CAWSRDSPRDTQYF. In DNA form, the CDR3 reads TGTGCCTGGAGCCGAGACAGTCCGCGGGATACGCAGTATTTT.

The gene calls are TRBV7-2 and TRBJ2-7; TRBD2 matches 12 bases. This CDR3 is built from 16 residues. Trimming cost V 4 bases and J 2 bases; bases outside gene matches: 6. Germline-derived CDR1 and CDR2 are SGHTA and FQGNSA. In DNA form, the CDR3 reads TGTGCCAGCAGCTCGGGACGGACTAGCGGGACCTACGAGCAGTACTTC. As protein: CASSSGRTSGTYEQYF.

This chain joins TRBV6-2 or TRBV6-3 and TRBJ2-3, with D perhaps matching TRBD1 or TRBD2 (6 bases each). Germline-derived CDR1 and CDR2 are MNHEY and SVGEGT. The V end was cut by 5 bases, the J end by 2 bases, with 11 bases between. The CDR3 loop spans 14 amino acids. The CDR3 spells CASSEGGDTDTQYF. The CDR3 DNA sequence: TGTGCCAGCAGTGAGGGGGGTGACACAGATACGCAGTATTTT.

CDR3 sequence reads: CASSLDWNNYGYTF. The CDR3 DNA is TGTGCCAGCAGCTTAGATTGGAATAACTATGGCTACACCTTC. The chain joins TRBV7-6 to TRBJ1-2; D ambiguous. V was shortened by 1 base and J by 1 base, with 7 bases between the two germline ends. Germline V CDR1 and CDR2: SGHVS, FNYEAQ. This CDR3 has 14 residues.

This clonotype has more than one count but fewer than ten. V gene TRBV15 combines with J gene TRBJ2-5; D is possibly TRBD1 (6 bases). Deletions cut 8 bases from V and 7 bases from J, with 14 bases between. Germline CDR1 and CDR2: LNHNV and YYDKDF (reference sequence). CDR3 length: 12 amino acids. The CDR3 DNA reads as TGTGCCACCGGGACACCACGGGGGACCCAGTACTTC. This gives the protein CATGTPRGTQYF.

This clonotype has just a few counts. The chain has TRBV24-1 and TRBJ2-1, with 9 bases lining up with TRBD1. Losses at the gene ends were 10 bases for V and 2 bases for J; bases not matched to a gene: 5. The CDR3 extends over 14 amino acids. Germline lookup yields CDR1 KGHDR and CDR2 SFDVKD. The CDR3 nucleotides read TGTGCCACTAGGGACAGGGAAACCTACAATGAGCAGTTCTTC. Its translation is CATRDRETYNEQFF.

This clonotype has only a few counts. V is TRBV24-1 and J is TRBJ1-2; 7 nucleotides match TRBD1. CDR1 and CDR2 from the germline V gene are KGHDR and SFDVKD. The V gene end was trimmed by 3 bases and the J gene end by 7 bases; junction bases not matched to a gene: 10. There are 15 residues in the CDR3. The CDR3 nucleotides read TGTGCCACCAGTGATCCATGGCGAGGGGGCGGTGGCTACACCTTC. This sequence encodes CATSDPWRGGGGYTF.